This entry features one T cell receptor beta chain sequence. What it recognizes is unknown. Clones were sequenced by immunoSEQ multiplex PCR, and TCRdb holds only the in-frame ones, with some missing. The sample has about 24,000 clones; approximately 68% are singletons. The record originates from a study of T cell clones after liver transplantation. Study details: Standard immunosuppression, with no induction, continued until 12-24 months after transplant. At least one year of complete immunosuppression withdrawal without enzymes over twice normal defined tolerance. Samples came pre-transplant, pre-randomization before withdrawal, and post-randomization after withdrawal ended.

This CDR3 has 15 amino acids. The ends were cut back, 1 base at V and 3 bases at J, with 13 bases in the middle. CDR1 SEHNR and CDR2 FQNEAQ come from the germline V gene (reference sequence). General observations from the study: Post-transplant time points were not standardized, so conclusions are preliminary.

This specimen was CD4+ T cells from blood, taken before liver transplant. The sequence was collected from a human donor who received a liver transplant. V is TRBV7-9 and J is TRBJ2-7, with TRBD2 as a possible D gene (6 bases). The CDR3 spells CASSLGGVSGYEQYF. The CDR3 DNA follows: TGTGCCAGCAGCTTAGGGGGGGTCTCGGGCTACGAGCAGTACTTC.